This TCR beta chain was captured by sequencing in a study of PD-L1 blockade in urothelial cancer. Study as a whole: Patients previously received 0 to 3 chemotherapy regimens. At 3 weeks (second dose) and 6 weeks after starting treatment, blood was analyzed.

Between 1 and 8 samples, pretreatment and on-treatment, were given by each patient. The junction had 5 bases not matched to a gene; V was cut back by 4 bases and J by 7 bases. CDR1 MDHEN and CDR2 SYDVKM come from the germline V gene. CDR3 length: 14 amino acids. TCRdb's table, derived via immunoSEQ multiplex PCR, lists solely in-frame clones and lacks some. The sample consists of roughly 74,000 clones, approximately 86% of them appearing once. This clonotype originated in a woman between 65 and 79 years old with urothelial cancer. This sample comprised PBMCs, obtained around atezolizumab (anti-PD-L1) treatment. The rearrangement links TRBV28 to TRBJ2-7; 12 nucleotides match TRBD2. In DNA, the CDR3 is TGTGCCAGCAGTTGGACTAGCGGGACGAGGGAGCAGTACTTC. Its protein is CASSWTSGTREQYF.